This T cell receptor (beta chain) was identified during a study of blood T cell repertoires in COVID-19. Deletions cut 2 bases from V and 0 bases from J, with 13 bases between. The CDR3 totals 16 residues. Germline V CDR1 and CDR2: LNHNV, YYDKDF (reference sequence). Authors' data handling: Reference gene primer amplification yielded estimated nucleated cell counts. Sequenced by immunoSEQ multiplex PCR; TCRdb stores in-frame clones only, minus some. That table furnishes V, J and clone size, whereas the DNA furnished D and trimming. The sample lists 260,000 or so clones; 87% were seen once. The chain has TRBV15 and TRBJ1-1, with a tentative D call TRBD1 (5 bases). This sequence originates from a woman aged 25-40 years with acute COVID-19. The sequenced sample consisted of PBMCs or T cells enriched from blood (not recorded which). CDR3 in amino acids: CATSRPRQSMNTEAFF. The CDR3 bases are TGTGCCACCAGCAGACCCCGACAGAGCATGAACACTGAAGCTTTCTTT.